Presented here are 26 T cell receptor beta chains from one specimen sequenced in a study. A single record per CDR3 protein comes from TCRdb applying MiXCR to the RT-PCR reads. This sample carries 550,000 to 750,000 distinct CDR3 sequences, 12% to 15% of them seen once, and the ten largest clones take 3.6%. The sequenced material came from memory CD4+ T cells from blood. These receptors were obtained from a female donor in good health, serving as a healthy control.

The chain combines TRBV5-6 with TRBJ2-1; D might be TRBD1 (5 bases). The CDR3 loop spans 14 amino acids. The germline V and J ends were trimmed by 0 bases and 6 bases, with 10 bases remaining between them. The germline V gene has CDR1 SGHDT and CDR2 YYEEEE. The CDR3 loop reads CASSLVGRANEQFF. CDR3 sequence (DNA): TGTGCCAGCAGCTTGGTGGGCAGGGCCAATGAGCAGTTCTTC.

The rearrangement links TRBV7-2 to TRBJ2-7; 15 bases agree with TRBD2. The V segment lost 5 bases and the J segment 2 bases; nucleotides outside the gene matches: 1. Germline CDR1 is SGHTA and CDR2 is FQGNSA. CDR3 length: 15 amino acids. In DNA form, the CDR3 reads TGTGCCAGCAGCGGACTAGCGGGAGGGGCCTACGAGCAGTACTTC. It yields the protein CASSGLAGGAYEQYF.

A few counts support this clonotype. The chain has TRBV5-1 and TRBJ2-3; 10 nucleotides agree with TRBD2. Trimming took 6 bases from V and 1 from J; bases not matched to a gene: 5. Germline V gene lookup returns CDR1 SGHRS and CDR2 YFSETQ. The CDR3 consists of 15 residues. CDR3 bases: TGCGCCAGCAAAGGGACTAGCGCCGGCACAGATACGCAGTATTTT. It codes for CASKGTSAGTDTQYF.

The chain employs TRBV5-1 and TRBJ1-3, with 7 nucleotides matching TRBD1. J gave up 7 bases and V 2 bases, and 3 bases lay outside the gene matches. Germline CDR1 SGHRS, CDR2 YFSETQ. The CDR3 length is 13 residues. The CDR3 DNA is TGCGCCAGCAGCTTACTACAGGGGAACACCATATATTTT. Its translation is CASSLLQGNTIYF. Full variable domain (missing parts from reference TRBV5-1 and TRBJ1-3): KAGVTQTPRYLIKTRGQQVTLSCSPISGHRSVSWYQQTPGQGLQFLFEYFSETQRNKGNFPGRFSGRQFSNSRSEMNVSTLELGDSALYLCASSLLQGNTIYFGEGSWLTVV.

This clonotype has ten or more counts. The chain recombines TRBV7-2 with TRBJ2-1; tentatively, D is TRBD2 (6 bases). This CDR3 spans 11 amino acids. Trimming took 4 bases from V and 8 from J, leaving 6 bases between them. CDR1 is SGHTA, CDR2 FQGNSA, per germline. CDR3 sequence: CASSWDYEQFF. DNA for the CDR3: TGTGCCAGCAGCTGGGACTATGAGCAGTTCTTC.

This chain joins TRBV6-1 and TRBJ1-5, with 8 bases aligning to TRBD1. In germline, CDR1 is MNHNS, CDR2 SASEGT. The V and J ends lost 6 bases and 4 bases, in that order; junction bases with no gene match: 5. There are 14 residues in the CDR3. The CDR3 spells CASRETGVNQPQHF. As DNA, the CDR3 is TGTGCCAGCAGGGAGACAGGGGTGAATCAGCCCCAGCATTTT.

This chain links TRBV7-9 with TRBJ1-2; D may be TRBD1 (5 bases). With 4 bases removed from V and 4 bases from J, the gap between germline ends came to 13 bases. The V gene's germline CDR1 is SEHNR and CDR2 FQNEAQ (reference sequence). The CDR3 totals 14 residues. CDR3 protein: CASSSTRGGYGYTF. The CDR3 DNA reads as TGTGCCAGCAGCTCCACAAGGGGAGGCTATGGCTACACCTTC.

This clonotype showed up many times. This rearrangement joins TRBV10-3 to TRBJ2-3; D perhaps matches TRBD1 (5 bases). The CDR3 runs 18 residues. Germline V gene lookup returns CDR1 ENHRY and CDR2 SYGVKD. Trimming stripped 6 bases from V and 1 base from J, with 23 bases between. The CDR3 sequence is CAIRDTIAVGVGTDTQYF. The CDR3 bases are TGTGCCATCAGGGACACCATCGCGGTGGGCGTCGGCACAGATACGCAGTATTTT.

The rearrangement uses TRBV20-1 and TRBJ1-5; a weak D match, TRBD1 (5 bases). The CDR3 loop spans 15 amino acids. The germline V gene encodes CDR1 DFQATT and CDR2 SNEGSKA (reference sequence). V gave up 6 bases and J gave up 5 bases, with 20 bases separating them. The DNA for the CDR3 is TGCAGTGCAATGGGGAATGCAGGGTTGGATCAGCCCCAGCATTTT. Encoded protein: CSAMGNAGLDQPQHF.

This clonotype was counted at least ten times. This chain connects TRBV10-3 to TRBJ2-1; 14 bases are shared with TRBD2. The CDR3 is 14 amino acids. Per the germline V gene, CDR1 is ENHRY and CDR2 is SYGVKD. J was trimmed by 6 bases and V by 7 bases; bases with no gene match: 2. In DNA, the CDR3 is TGTGCCATCAAAGGACTAGCGGGGGGCAATGAGCAGTTCTTC. Translating gives CAIKGLAGGNEQFF.

This clonotype appeared many times. The V gene is TRBV29-1, the J gene TRBJ1-2, with D tentatively TRBD1 (5 bases). Germline values: CDR1 SQVTM, CDR2 ANQGSEA. Trimming removed 6 bases from V and 8 bases from J, with 16 bases in between. The CDR3 sequence is 12 residues long. CDR3 DNA sequence: TGCAGCGTCGCCGGGACGGGGATAGGCTACACCTTC. The encoded protein is CSVAGTGIGYTF.

This clonotype was seen repeatedly, ten times or more. The chain joins TRBV5-1 to TRBJ2-2; 7 bases agree with TRBD1. Unmatched junction bases numbered 6, after V lost 3 bases and J lost 4 bases. Germline lookup yields CDR1 SGHRS and CDR2 YFSETQ. CDR3 length: 15 amino acids. The CDR3 is CASSSLQGSTGELFF. CDR3 coding DNA: TGCGCCAGCAGCTCATTACAGGGGTCCACCGGGGAGCTGTTTTTT.

In this sample, this clonotype turned up many times. This chain connects TRBV6-2 or TRBV6-3 to TRBJ1-5, with D uncertain. V was clipped by 7 bases and J by 6 bases, with 13 bases between them. This CDR3 contains 13 residues. Germline lookup yields CDR1 MNHEY and CDR2 SVGEGT. CDR3 loop: CASTTDGSQPQHF. The CDR3 DNA follows: TGTGCCAGCACCACGGACGGCAGTCAGCCCCAGCATTTT.

V is TRBV12-3 or TRBV12-4 and J is TRBJ2-7; D might be TRBD1 (6 bases). Trimming removed 1 base at V and 5 bases at J, with 9 bases between. This CDR3 has 13 amino acids. CDR3 coding DNA: TGTGCCAGCAGTTTAGGGCGACAGGACGAGCAGTACTTC. It yields the protein CASSLGRQDEQYF.

The rearrangement joins TRBV5-1 to TRBJ2-4; tentatively, D is TRBD1 (6 bases). The CDR3 covers 17 residues. CDR1 is SGHRS, CDR2 YFSETQ, per germline. Trimming took 2 bases from V and 13 from J, leaving 28 bases between them. The CDR3 nucleotides read TGCGCCAGCAGCTTCCCGGATAGGGGGAAGTCCTACAATGAGCAGTACTTC. Translated, it gives CASSFPDRGKSYNEQYF.

This clonotype has more than one count but fewer than ten. The rearrangement links TRBV3-1 to TRBJ2-1, with 9 bases aligning to TRBD2. This CDR3 is built from 16 residues. Unmatched junction bases numbered 8, after V lost 1 base and J lost 7 bases. Germline V gives CDR1 LGHDT, CDR2 YNNKEL (reference sequence). CDR3 sequence: CASSQVAGGPGNEQFF. Here the CDR3 DNA reads TGTGCCAGCAGCCAAGTGGCGGGAGGGCCTGGTAATGAGCAGTTCTTC.

This clonotype appeared many times. The chain links TRBV24-1 to TRBJ2-3, with D possibly being TRBD1 or TRBD2 (6 bases each). V was trimmed by 8 bases and J by 6 bases, leaving 14 bases between them. CDR1 is KGHDR and CDR2 is SFDVKD in the germline V gene. This CDR3 spans 13 amino acids. The CDR3: CATKAPGADTQYF. As DNA, the CDR3 is TGTGCCACCAAGGCCCCGGGGGCGGATACGCAGTATTTT.

The chain joins TRBV7-2 to TRBJ2-7; no definite D call. V lost 5 bases to trimming and J lost 6 bases, with 8 bases between them. Germline CDR1 and CDR2: SGHTA and FQGNSA. The CDR3 has 11 amino acids. The CDR3 region has the DNA TGTGCCAGCAGCGGGTCTATCGAGCAGTACTTC. Encoded protein: CASSGSIEQYF.

The chain couples TRBV9 to TRBJ2-1; 10 positions match TRBD2. The germline V gene has CDR1 SGDLS and CDR2 YYNGEE. V was pared by 8 bases and J by 7 bases, with 9 bases of the junction left unmatched. This CDR3 is 14 amino acids long. For the CDR3, the DNA is TGTGCCAGAAATCCCGGGACTAGCGATAATGAGCAGTTCTTC. It is translated as CARNPGTSDNEQFF.

The CDR3 DNA reads TGTGCCAGCAGTTCCCCTGGACTAATCGGACACACAGATACGCAGTATTTT. It codes for CASSSPGLIGHTDTQYF. This chain links TRBV12-3 or TRBV12-4 with TRBJ2-3; possible D gene TRBD2, 6 bases. The CDR3 loop spans 17 amino acids. V lost 4 bases, J lost 2 bases, and 19 bases lay in between.

This clonotype has more than one count but fewer than ten. The CDR3 here is CASSQQAGYGYTF. The CDR3 nucleotides read TGTGCCAGCAGTCAACAGGCGGGGTATGGCTACACCTTC. This rearrangement joins TRBV12-3 or TRBV12-4 to TRBJ1-2; D possibly corresponds to TRBD1 (5 bases). The CDR3 spans 13 residues. The V gene lost 5 bases and the J gene lost 5 bases, with 12 bases spanning the gap.

The V and J genes are TRBV14 and TRBJ1-6; maybe TRBD1 (5 bases). Germline V CDR1 and CDR2: SGHDN, FVKESK. V lost 0 bases and J 7 bases, leaving 10 bases between the germline ends. The CDR3 covers 15 residues. Here the CDR3 reads CASSQDGAANSPLHF. CDR3 DNA: TGTGCCAGCAGCCAAGATGGGGCTGCGAATTCACCCCTCCACTTT. Variable domain in full (rest from reference TRBV14 and TRBJ1-6): EAGVTQFPSHSVIEKGQTVTLRCDPISGHDNLYWYRRVMGKEIKFLLHFVKESKQDESGMPNNRFLAERTGGTYSTLKVQPAELEDSGVYFCASSQDGAANSPLHFGNGTRLTVT.

This clonotype was found many times. V gene TRBV20-1 combines with J gene TRBJ2-3, with 9 bases lining up with TRBD2. Trimming removed 1 base from V and 6 bases from J; junction bases left unmatched: 2. This CDR3 region has 13 residues. Per germline, CDR1 DFQATT and CDR2 SNEGSKA (reference sequence). The CDR3 nucleotides read TGCAGTGCTAGAGTTAGCGGGAGTGATACGCAGTATTTT. It encodes CSARVSGSDTQYF.

This clonotype was seen ten or more times. The V gene is TRBV5-5, the J gene TRBJ1-5; D gene ambiguous. With 0 bases removed from V and 9 bases from J, the gap between germline ends came to 13 bases. Germline V gene sequence: CDR1 SGHKS, CDR2 YYEKEE (reference sequence). The CDR3 consists of 14 residues. CDR3 nucleotide sequence: TGTGCCAGCAGCTTGGAGAGTTCGGGCGGGCCCCAGCATTTT. It yields the protein CASSLESSGGPQHF. The variable domain in full, with the rest retrieved from reference TRBV5-5 and TRBJ1-5, is DAGVTQSPTHLIKTRGQQVTLRCSPISGHKSVSWYQQVLGQGPQFIFQYYEKEERGRGNFPDRFSARQFPNYSSELNVNALLLGDSALYLCASSLESSGGPQHFGDGTRLSIL.

The chain combines TRBV5-1 with TRBJ2-7, with 7 bases fitting TRBD1. V lost 4 bases and J lost 1; bases outside the gene matches: 2. Germline V lookup: CDR1 SGHRS, CDR2 YFSETQ. The CDR3 is 13 amino acids. CDR3 in amino acids: CASSVQGSYEQYF. CDR3 coding DNA: TGCGCCAGCAGCGTACAGGGGTCCTACGAGCAGTACTTC. Full variable domain (rest looked up from reference TRBV5-1 and TRBJ2-7): KAGVTQTPRYLIKTRGQQVTLSCSPISGHRSVSWYQQTPGQGLQFLFEYFSETQRNKGNFPGRFSGRQFSNSRSEMNVSTLELGDSALYLCASSVQGSYEQYFGPGTRLTVT.

This clonotype appeared many times. J is TRBJ1-3 and V is TRBV7-2, with 9 bases matching TRBD1. V lost 4 bases and J lost 4; bases outside the gene matches: 2. The CDR3 contains 14 residues. Per germline, CDR1 SGHTA and CDR2 FQGNSA. Here the CDR3 reads CASSSQGAGNTIYF. The CDR3 DNA follows: TGTGCCAGCAGCTCACAGGGGGCGGGAAACACCATATATTTT.